These 25 T cell receptor beta chains came from one sample sequenced in a study of cytomegalovirus exposure and HLA in healthy donors. PCR employed 60 Vbeta and 13 Jbeta primers. Profiling relied on immunoSEQ multiplex PCR, and the TCRdb table lists in-frame clones only, not all of them. This table holds more than 90,000 clones, roughly three quarters found once. The specimen was PBMCs. These receptor sequences come from a female donor in good health and CMV-seronegative.

The rearrangement links TRBV30 to TRBJ2-3; the match to TRBD2 covers 7 bases. Germline values: CDR1 GTSNPN, CDR2 SVGIG (reference sequence). V shed 3 bases and J 2 bases; nucleotides not matched to a gene: 8. CDR3 length equals 15 residues. In nucleotides, the CDR3 is TGTGCCTGGAGCCCCGGGACTACCTACACAGATACGCAGTATTTT. Encoded protein: CAWSPGTTYTDTQYF.

This clone was counted a few times. The rearrangement links TRBV7-9 to TRBJ2-5; 12 nucleotides agree with TRBD2. Germline V gene lookup returns CDR1 SEHNR and CDR2 FQNEAQ (reference sequence). With 4 bases clipped from V and 5 bases from J, the junction kept 11 bases outside the gene matches. The CDR3 is 17 residues long. The CDR3 protein is CASSYPQTSGGGETQYF. CDR3 coding DNA: TGTGCCAGCAGCTACCCACAGACTAGCGGGGGCGGGGAGACCCAGTACTTC.

Concerning this clone itself: The germline gene is not matched at one end of the junction; a read error may be the cause. The V and J genes are TRBV7-9 and TRBJ2-5, with 9 bases matching TRBD1. This CDR3 comprises 15 residues. Germline loops: CDR1 SEHNR, CDR2 FQNEAQ (reference sequence). As DNA, the CDR3 is TGTTCCAGCAGCCCGGGACAGGGCCAGATCGAGACCCAGTACTTC. Translation: CSSSPGQGQIETQYF.

This chain links TRBV10-3 with TRBJ2-7; D uncertain. The CDR3 consists of 15 residues. Looked up from germline, CDR1 is ENHRY and CDR2 is SYGVKD. The germline V and J ends were trimmed by 3 bases and 3 bases, with 15 bases remaining between them. CDR3 loop: CAISDWSSRFYEQYF. CDR3 nucleotide sequence: TGTGCCATCAGTGATTGGAGCTCCAGATTCTACGAGCAGTACTTC.

V and J are TRBV29-1 and TRBJ1-1; maybe TRBD1 (5 bases). The germline V and J ends were trimmed by 6 bases and 2 bases, with 13 bases remaining between them. CDR3 length equals 13 residues. The germline V gene has CDR1 SQVTM and CDR2 ANQGSEA. DNA for the CDR3: TGCAGCGTGGGGGGACTCTTCAACACTGAAGCTTTCTTT. It translates to CSVGGLFNTEAFF.

The V call is TRBV2, the J call TRBJ1-5, with a tentative D call TRBD1 (5 bases). Per germline, CDR1 SNHLY and CDR2 FYNNEI. This CDR3 is built from 13 residues. V was clipped by 4 bases and J by 4 bases, with 8 bases between them. In nucleotides, the CDR3 is TGTGCCAGCAGTGTAGGGACTAATCAGCCCCAGCATTTT. Amino acids: CASSVGTNQPQHF.

V gene TRBV6-5 combines with J gene TRBJ2-2, with 9 bases aligning to TRBD1. There are 14 residues in the CDR3. Trimming cost V 7 bases and J 4 bases; bases outside gene matches: 4. CDR1 MNHEY and CDR2 SVGAGI come from the germline V gene. The CDR3 is CASTGQGSTGELFF. The CDR3, as DNA: TGTGCCAGCACGGGACAGGGCAGCACCGGGGAGCTGTTTTTT.

This chain's CDR3 is CASSGTGADSPLHF. The CDR3 DNA reads TGTGCCAGCAGTGGGACAGGGGCAGATTCACCCCTCCACTTT. The genes are TRBV28 and TRBJ1-6; TRBD1 agrees at 10 bases. This CDR3 contains 14 residues. After removal of 5 bases from V and 8 bases from J, the junction contained 3 bases not matched to a gene. The germline V gene has CDR1 MDHEN and CDR2 SYDVKM.

The V call is TRBV9, the J call TRBJ1-3, with 8 bases that match TRBD1. The ends lost 3 bases at V and 2 bases at J; junction bases unmatched: 1. CDR1 is SGDLS and CDR2 is YYNGEE in the germline V gene. The CDR3 runs 14 residues. The CDR3 reads CASSETGAGNTIYF. The CDR3 DNA follows: TGTGCCAGCAGCGAGACAGGGGCTGGAAACACCATATATTTT.

V and J are TRBV9 and TRBJ2-2; TRBD1 agrees at 7 bases. Germline CDR1 and CDR2: SGDLS and YYNGEE. The CDR3 extends over 17 amino acids. V trimming: 2 bases; J trimming: 5 bases; junction bases outside the gene matches: 12. CDR3 amino acids: CASSVPRQGGRTGELFF. Written as DNA, the CDR3 is TGTGCCAGCAGCGTCCCCAGACAGGGCGGAAGAACCGGGGAGCTGTTTTTT.

The CDR3 DNA follows: TGTGCCAGCAGCGTAGAGCCGTCGTTTACGGGAGGGTACAATGAGCAGTTCTTC. Translation gives CASSVEPSFTGGYNEQFF. The chain is built from TRBV9 and TRBJ2-1, with 8 bases matching TRBD2. Germline assignment: CDR1 SGDLS and CDR2 YYNGEE. The CDR3 spans 18 residues. V dropped 0 bases and J dropped 4; count of bases not matched to a gene: 12.

This clone was observed a single time. The V and J genes are TRBV6-1 and TRBJ2-7; D possibly corresponds to TRBD2 (6 bases). CDR3 length: 12 amino acids. CDR1 is MNHNS, CDR2 SASEGT, per germline. Trimming took 3 bases from V and 3 from J, leaving 6 bases between them. The CDR3, as DNA: TGTGCCAGCAGTGAGGGGGGCTACGAGCAGTACTTC. Its translation: CASSEGGYEQYF.

V is TRBV18 and J is TRBJ2-3; TRBD2 matches 7 bases. The CDR3 is made up of 18 amino acids. Per germline, CDR1 KGHSH and CDR2 LQKENI. V lost 0 bases, J lost 3 bases, and 12 bases stayed unmatched. CDR3 nucleotide sequence: TGTGCCAGCTCACCACCAAACGCCGGGGGGAGCGGGACAGATACGCAGTATTTT. Translated: CASSPPNAGGSGTDTQYF.

The genes are TRBV6-5 and TRBJ2-5; tentative D call: TRBD1 (5 bases). V was clipped by 2 bases and J by 7 bases, with 11 bases between them. The CDR3 loop spans 13 amino acids. The germline gives CDR1 MNHEY, CDR2 SVGAGI. For the CDR3, the DNA is TGTGCCAGCAGTTACGATCGGACACCGACCCAGTACTTC. Protein product: CASSYDRTPTQYF.

V and J are TRBV29-1 and TRBJ2-1, with 7 bases matching TRBD2. This CDR3 is 17 amino acids long. J was trimmed by 3 bases and V by 3 bases; bases with no gene match: 14. CDR1 SQVTM and CDR2 ANQGSEA come from the germline V gene. In DNA, the CDR3 is TGCAGCGTTGATGGTTTAGGCGGGAGAGGCCTCTACAATGAGCAGTTCTTC. Translation: CSVDGLGGRGLYNEQFF.

The V call is TRBV25-1, the J call TRBJ1-1; 7 bases agree with TRBD1. After removal of 2 bases from V and 5 bases from J, the junction contained 8 bases not matched to a gene. This CDR3 spans 15 amino acids. Germline V CDR1 and CDR2: MGHDK, SYGVNS. CDR3 region: CASSEGQAVWTEAFF. CDR3 DNA: TGTGCCAGCAGTGAAGGACAGGCGGTTTGGACTGAAGCTTTCTTT.

The chain uses TRBV6-5 and TRBJ1-2; a possible D gene is TRBD1 (6 bases). Trimming stripped 6 bases from V and 0 bases from J, with 14 bases between. This CDR3 has 15 amino acids. The germline V gene has CDR1 MNHEY and CDR2 SVGAGI. Here the CDR3 DNA reads TGTGCCAGCAGACAACCAGGGGCCGCTAACTATGGCTACACCTTC. It codes for CASRQPGAANYGYTF.

Only a few counts were recorded for this clone. Other DNA sequences from this sample encode an identical CDR3 as well. The chain has TRBV5-1 and TRBJ2-7; the D gene is possibly TRBD1 (6 bases). Germline-derived CDR1 and CDR2 are SGHRS and YFSETQ. The CDR3 consists of 14 residues. Trimming stripped 3 bases from V and 0 bases from J, with 10 bases between. Here the CDR3 DNA reads TGCGCCAGCAGCTCGACGGACAGCTCCTACGAGCAGTACTTC. It translates to CASSSTDSSYEQYF.

Worth noting for this clone: The sample has other DNA sequences that encode this CDR3 too. The chain joins TRBV4-1 to TRBJ1-5; D gene unclear. Germline values: CDR1 MGHRA, CDR2 YSYEKL. V was cut by 0 bases and J by 1 base, with 13 bases left in between. CDR3 length: 17 amino acids. The chain's CDR3 is CASSQDYRGGSNQPQHF. In DNA form, the CDR3 reads TGCGCCAGCAGCCAAGATTATCGGGGTGGAAGCAATCAGCCCCAGCATTTT.

V is TRBV6-4 and J is TRBJ1-2; the D gene is possibly TRBD1 (6 bases). With 6 bases removed from V and 0 bases from J, the gap between germline ends came to 17 bases. In germline, CDR1 is MRHNA, CDR2 SNTAGT. The CDR3 contains 16 residues. CDR3 coding DNA: TGTGCCAGCAGCCTCGTCACAGGGTCGACTAACTATGGCTACACCTTC. Its translation: CASSLVTGSTNYGYTF.

This rearrangement joins TRBV6-4 to TRBJ2-3, with D maybe TRBD2 (6 bases). The germline V and J ends were trimmed by 3 bases and 5 bases, with 15 bases remaining between them. The germline CDR1 and CDR2 sequences are MRHNA and SNTAGT. The CDR3 loop spans 15 amino acids. In DNA, the CDR3 is TGTGCCAGCAGTGATGGGTTTTCGGAGGGAGATACGCAGTATTTT. Protein sequence: CASSDGFSEGDTQYF.

The J gene is TRBJ1-1, the V gene TRBV6-5, with a possible D match to TRBD1 (5 bases). Germline V lookup: CDR1 MNHEY, CDR2 SVGAGI. V lost 2 bases and J lost 1, with 8 bases in between. The length of the CDR3 is 14 residues. The CDR3 coding sequence is TGTGCCAGCAGTTACGACAGAAAGAACACTGAAGCTTTCTTT. It yields the protein CASSYDRKNTEAFF.

The chain joins TRBV25-1 to TRBJ1-3, with D maybe TRBD1 (6 bases). This CDR3 is built from 13 residues. Germline V CDR1 and CDR2: MGHDK, SYGVNS. Trimming shortened V by 8 bases and J by 8 bases, and 16 bases separated the two germline ends. CDR3 nucleotide sequence: TGTGCCAGCGTTCCGGGACAAGGCTACACCATATATTTT. Translation: CASVPGQGYTIYF.

V gene TRBV21-1 combines with J gene TRBJ2-7; TRBD1 reflects the table's D call only, with no check against the DNA. TRBV21-1 is designated a pseudogene. The CDR3 sequence is 18 residues long. The CDR3 DNA is TGTGCCAGCAGCAAGCCAGGGGAAGTCGGACAGTTGTACTACGAGCAGTACTTC. It is translated as CASSKPGEVGQLYYEQYF.

J is TRBJ1-4 and V is TRBV5-1, with TRBD1 matching 7 bases. Looked up from germline, CDR1 is SGHRS and CDR2 is YFSETQ. The CDR3 consists of 15 residues. J lost 5 bases, V lost 4 bases, and 8 bases had no gene match. The CDR3 coding sequence is TGCGCCAGCAGCGGTTACAGGGGTCAAAATGAAAAACTGTTTTTT. It encodes CASSGYRGQNEKLFF.